Listed below are T cell receptor beta chains from one sample, sequenced in a study of cytomegalovirus exposure and HLA in healthy donors. Sequencing was performed with immunoSEQ multiplex PCR; in TCRdb, only in-frame clones are kept and a portion is missing. The table includes 100,000 to 120,000 clones, less than 85% detected once. Sample: PBMCs. These receptors were taken from a man in his forties or fifties in good health and CMV-seropositive. Each CDR3 is given with its conserved first and last residue. D genes are given only for firm matches. Where a row states a size, it is once, few, many or the class of an expanded clone; other rows omit it.

d_gene | j_gene | v_gene | abundance | len | CDR3aa | CDR3nt
. | TRBJ1-5 | TRBV30 | . | 14 | CAWRQDSSNQPQHF | TGTGCCTGGAGGCAAGACAGTAGCAATCAGCCCCAGCATTTT
TRBD1 | TRBJ2-7 | TRBV7-9 | . | 16 | CASSLEGGTGRYEQYF | TGTGCCAGCAGCTTAGAGGGTGGGACAGGACGGTACGAGCAGTACTTC
. | TRBJ2-7 | TRBV13 | . | 16 | CASSSRRSGSSYEQYF | TGTGCCAGCAGCTCCCGCCGTTCGGGAAGCTCCTACGAGCAGTACTTC
. | TRBJ2-1 | TRBV28 | . | 18 | CASSFSPDVANIYNEQFF | TGTGCCAGCAGTTTTTCCCCAGATGTAGCGAACATCTACAATGAGCAGTTCTTC
TRBD2 | TRBJ2-5 | TRBV6-5 | . | 13 | CASSEGLEETQYF | TGTGCCAGCAGTGAAGGACTAGAGGAGACCCAGTACTTC
. | TRBJ1-6 | TRBV7-8 | . | 16 | CASSLGIPAGDSPLHF | TGTGCCAGCAGCTTAGGGATCCCGGCAGGGGATTCACCCCTCCACTTT
. | TRBJ1-1 | TRBV19 | once | 13 | CASSISGNTEAFF | TGTGCCAGTAGTATCTCAGGGAACACTGAAGCTTTCTTT
. | TRBJ2-3 | TRBV10-1 | . | 14 | CASSDGGSADTQYF | TGCGCCAGCAGTGACGGAGGTAGCGCAGATACGCAGTATTTT
. | TRBJ1-1 | TRBV6-6 | . | 15 | CASSYSWQFNTEAFF | TGTGCCAGCAGTTACTCTTGGCAGTTCAACACTGAAGCTTTCTTT
. | TRBJ2-7 | TRBV2 | . | 13 | CASTVTGNYEQYF | TGTGCCAGCACTGTGACGGGGAACTACGAGCAGTACTTC
. | TRBJ2-7 | TRBV29-1 | . | 12 | CSVEAGAHEQYF | TGCAGCGTTGAAGCAGGGGCGCACGAGCAGTACTTC
. | TRBJ2-3 | TRBV5-1 | . | 16 | CASSLASSGAKDTQYF | TGCGCCAGCAGCTTGGCAAGCTCTGGGGCTAAAGATACGCAGTATTTT
. | TRBJ2-7 | TRBV6-5 | few | 14 | CASSRQPSAGEQYF | TGTGCCAGCAGCCGACAGCCATCAGCGGGCGAGCAGTACTTC
. | TRBJ1-5 | TRBV19 | . | 15 | CASSIETGSNQPQHF | TGTGCCAGTAGTATAGAAACAGGGAGCAATCAGCCCCAGCATTTT
. | TRBJ1-5 | TRBV6-1 | . | 17 | CASSEARQFVSNQPQHF | TGTGCCAGCAGTGAAGCTCGACAGTTTGTTAGCAATCAGCCCCAGCATTTT
TRBD1 | TRBJ2-7 | TRBV7-2 | . | 15 | CASSRGQGKSYEQYF | TGTGCCAGCAGTCGCGGACAGGGGAAATCCTACGAGCAGTACTTC
. | TRBJ2-7 | TRBV5-6 | . | 15 | CASSDGERSSYEQYF | TGTGCCAGCAGCGATGGAGAGAGGAGCTCCTACGAGCAGTACTTC
TRBD2 | TRBJ2-3 | TRBV5-6 | . | 19 | CASSSEGLAGGRSTDTQYF | TGTGCCAGCAGCTCCGAGGGGCTAGCGGGGGGACGGAGCACAGATACGCAGTATTTT
TRBD1 | TRBJ1-5 | TRBV2 | . | 15 | CASRGTGGPNQPQHF | TGTGCCAGCAGGGGAACAGGGGGCCCCAATCAGCCCCAGCATTTT
TRBD2 | TRBJ2-7 | TRBV5-4 | . | 17 | CASSWGSSGRDGYEQYF | TGTGCCAGCAGCTGGGGGAGTAGCGGGAGGGACGGCTACGAGCAGTACTTC
TRBD1 | TRBJ2-7 | TRBV6-5 | . | 15 | CASTRGTGGLYEQYF | TGTGCCAGCACTAGGGGGACAGGGGGCCTCTACGAGCAGTACTTC
TRBD1 | TRBJ1-4 | TRBV2 | once | 15 | CASRDDRVTNEKLFF | TGTGCCAGCAGGGATGACAGGGTAACTAATGAAAAACTGTTTTTT
TRBD1 | TRBJ1-2 | TRBV18 | . | 15 | CASSPGQEINYGYTF | TGTGCCAGCTCACCCGGACAGGAGATTAACTATGGCTACACCTTC
TRBD1 | TRBJ2-2 | TRBV4-3 | . | 15 | CASSQTGQVNGELFF | TGCGCCAGCAGCCAAACGGGACAGGTGAACGGGGAGCTGTTTTTT
. | TRBJ2-3 | TRBV7-2 | . | 15 | CASSGWVALTDTQYF | TGTGCCAGCAGCGGCTGGGTAGCGCTCACAGATACGCAGTATTTT
TRBD1 | TRBJ1-1 | TRBV11-2 | few | 16 | CASSRGFGRGDTEAFF | TGTGCCAGCAGCCGAGGGTTTGGCAGGGGGGACACTGAAGCTTTCTTT
. | TRBJ2-2 | TRBV9 | . | 12 | CASSVGSGELFF | TGTGCCAGCAGCGTAGGGAGCGGGGAGCTGTTTTTT
. | TRBJ1-2 | TRBV10-3 | . | 14 | CAILTPGTTYGYTF | TGTGCCATTCTTACTCCCGGGACAACCTATGGCTACACCTTC
. | TRBJ2-3 | TRBV27 | few | 17 | CASSSVPLASDTDTQYF | TGTGCCAGCAGTTCCGTACCCCTAGCGAGCGACACAGATACGCAGTATTTT
TRBD1 | TRBJ2-4 | TRBV10-1 | few | 16 | CASSESQTGGKNIQYF | TGCGCCAGCAGTGAGTCCCAGACAGGGGGCAAAAACATTCAGTACTTC
TRBD2 | TRBJ2-7 | TRBV9 | . | 15 | CASSAGAGDSYEQYF | TGTGCCAGCAGCGCTGGGGCGGGGGACTCCTACGAGCAGTACTTC
TRBD1 | TRBJ1-2 | TRBV7-2 | . | 14 | CASSLVTGGNGYTF | TGTGCCAGCAGCTTAGTAACAGGGGGCAATGGCTACACCTTC
. | TRBJ1-1 | TRBV10-3 | . | 13 | CAIRLEMNTEAFF | TGTGCCATCAGGCTAGAGATGAACACTGAAGCTTTCTTT
TRBD2 | TRBJ2-7 | TRBV15 | . | 14 | CATSREARGGEQYF | TGTGCCACCAGCAGAGAGGCCCGGGGGGGGGAGCAGTACTTC
TRBD1 | TRBJ1-2 | TRBV6-4 | once | 14 | CASKPGTGVFGYTF | TGTGCCAGCAAACCCGGGACAGGGGTATTTGGCTACACCTTC
. | TRBJ2-7 | TRBV7-2 | . | 18 | CASSLGVFVAEDSYEQYF | TGTGCCAGCAGCTTAGGGGTGTTTGTAGCGGAAGACTCCTACGAGCAGTACTTC
TRBD2 | TRBJ2-3 | TRBV28 | . | 14 | CASKGGGASDTQYF | TGTGCCAGCAAAGGCGGGGGGGCCTCAGATACGCAGTATTTT
. | TRBJ2-7 | TRBV14 | . | 17 | CASSQDLSPGYSYEQYF | TGTGCCAGCAGCCAAGATCTTAGTCCAGGTTACTCCTACGAGCAGTACTTC
. | TRBJ2-7 | TRBV28 | . | 13 | CASSLIARGEQYF | TGTGCCAGCAGTTTAATCGCTCGCGGCGAGCAGTACTTC